Listed below are T cell receptor beta chains from one sample, sequenced in a study of shared clonotypes between healthy human individuals. Sequencing was performed with immunoSEQ multiplex PCR; in TCRdb, only in-frame clones are kept and a portion is missing. The sample records some 2,100,000 clones, roughly 91% being singletons. The sample was naive CD8+ T cells from PBMCs. The receptors stem from a man in his late teens or twenties in good health. Some clones in this sample may be carry-over from other donors' samples. Each CDR3 is given with its conserved first and last residue. Each record gives: J gene, V gene, CDR3 protein.

>TRBJ2-7|TRBV7-2
CASSKSYEQYF
>TRBJ2-5|TRBV18
CASSPGAQETQYF
>TRBJ1-1|TRBV29-1
CSVDRREDTEAFF
>TRBJ2-7|TRBV4-2
CASSQAGRGQVLYEQYF
>TRBJ2-7|TRBV19
CASRVAGNYEQYF
>TRBJ1-5|TRBV13
CASSLGGNKGGGGQPQHF
>TRBJ2-7|TRBV27
CASSHRDGSYEQYF
>TRBJ2-2|TRBV27
CASSQGGAGELFF
>TRBJ2-7|TRBV5-6
CASSLVVGTIYEQYF
>TRBJ2-1|TRBV11-2
CASSFGWEQFF
>TRBJ2-7|TRBV5-5
CASSLYRDSGEQYF
>TRBJ2-3|TRBV15
CATRAADATDTQYF
>TRBJ2-1|TRBV7-9
CASSFAGAEQFF
>TRBJ2-7|TRBV7-2
CASSLAGGGAQEAGYEQYF
>TRBJ1-1|TRBV28
CASSHRGQAEAFF
>TRBJ2-3|TRBV28
CASSSPEGTDTQYF
>TRBJ2-4|TRBV4-3
CASSQGAGAPGNIQYF
>TRBJ2-3|TRBV7-9
CASSLLADTQYF
>TRBJ1-1|TRBV7-3
CASSFEGIDTEAFF
>TRBJ2-2|TRBV28
CASTIWGNAGELFF
>TRBJ1-1|TRBV27
CASSLSATVDEAFF
>TRBJ2-1|TRBV9
CASSGTSSYNEQFF
>TRBJ2-3|TRBV7-3
CASSEGILSTDTQYF
>TRBJ2-7|TRBV28
CASSTRTAVFNEQYF
>TRBJ1-4|TRBV5-6
CASSPPDGEKLFF
>TRBJ2-7|TRBV27
CASIGSGRGEQYF
>TRBJ2-3|TRBV10-2
CASSPGTSGIPDTQYF
>TRBJ2-4|TRBV11-2
CASSLVRAIDGKNIQYF
>TRBJ1-1|TRBV27
CASSPGGGMNTEAFF
>TRBJ2-1|TRBV9
CASSPTSGGHIEQFF
>TRBJ2-2|TRBV7-8
CASSLYVGGRLNTGELFF
>TRBJ2-1|TRBV5-1
CASSLTYPLNNEQFF
>TRBJ1-2|TRBV19
CASTYGEGVHGYTF
>TRBJ2-1|TRBV7-9
CASTSTENEQFF
>TRBJ2-5|TRBV27
CASSWGTGGQETQYF
>TRBJ1-1|TRBV28
CASSRRKLNTEAFF